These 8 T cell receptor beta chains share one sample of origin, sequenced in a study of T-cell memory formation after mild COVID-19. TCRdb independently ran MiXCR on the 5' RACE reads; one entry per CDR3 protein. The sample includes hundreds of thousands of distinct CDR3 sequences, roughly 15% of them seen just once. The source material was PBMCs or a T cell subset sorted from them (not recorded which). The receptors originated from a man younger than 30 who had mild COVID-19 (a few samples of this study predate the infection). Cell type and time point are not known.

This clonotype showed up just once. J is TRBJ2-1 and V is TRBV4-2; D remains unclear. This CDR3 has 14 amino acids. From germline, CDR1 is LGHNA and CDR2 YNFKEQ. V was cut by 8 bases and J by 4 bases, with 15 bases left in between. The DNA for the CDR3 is TGTGCCAGCTCCCCGGAAAGGGTTTACAATGAGCAGTTCTTC. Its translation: CASSPERVYNEQFF.

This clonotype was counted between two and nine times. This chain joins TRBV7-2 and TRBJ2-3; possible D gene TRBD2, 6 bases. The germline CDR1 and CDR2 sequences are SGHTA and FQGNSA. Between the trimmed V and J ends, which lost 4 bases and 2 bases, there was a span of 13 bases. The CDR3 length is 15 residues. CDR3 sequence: CASSYLGGSTDTQYF. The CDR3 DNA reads TGTGCCAGCAGCTACCTGGGGGGATCCACAGATACGCAGTATTTT. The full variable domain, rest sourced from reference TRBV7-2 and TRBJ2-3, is GAGVSQSPSNKVTEKGKDVELRCDPISGHTALYWYRQSLGQGLEFLIYFQGNSAPDKSGLPSDRFSAERTGGSVSTLTIQRTQQEDSAVYLCASSYLGGSTDTQYFGPGTRLTVL.

CDR3 bases: TGCGCCAGCAGCCAAGATCATGGGGACAGAGAAGCTTTCTTT. Encoded protein: CASSQDHGDREAFF. This chain uses TRBV4-3 with TRBJ1-1, with 7 bases aligning to TRBD1. The germline V gene encodes CDR1 LGHNA and CDR2 YSLEER. J was trimmed by 8 bases and V by 0 bases; bases with no gene match: 6. This CDR3 has 14 residues.

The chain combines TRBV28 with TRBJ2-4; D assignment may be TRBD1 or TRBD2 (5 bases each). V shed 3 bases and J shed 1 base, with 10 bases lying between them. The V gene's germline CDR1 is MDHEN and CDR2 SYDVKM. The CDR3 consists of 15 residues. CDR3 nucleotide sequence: TGTGCCAGCAGTTTTGAGGGGTCGGCCAAAAACATTCAGTACTTC. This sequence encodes CASSFEGSAKNIQYF.

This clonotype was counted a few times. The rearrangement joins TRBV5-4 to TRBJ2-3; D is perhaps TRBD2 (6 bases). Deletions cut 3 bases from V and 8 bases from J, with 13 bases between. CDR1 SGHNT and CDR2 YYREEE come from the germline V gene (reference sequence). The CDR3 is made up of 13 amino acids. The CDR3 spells CASSSDYLGTQYF. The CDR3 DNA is TGTGCCAGCAGCTCGGACTATCTGGGTACGCAGTATTTT. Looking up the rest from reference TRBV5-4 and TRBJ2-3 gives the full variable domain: ETGVTQSPTHLIKTRGQQVTLRCSSQSGHNTVSWYQQALGQGPQFIFQYYREEENGRGNFPPRFSGLQFPNYSSELNVNALELDDSALYLCASSSDYLGTQYFGPGTRLTVL.

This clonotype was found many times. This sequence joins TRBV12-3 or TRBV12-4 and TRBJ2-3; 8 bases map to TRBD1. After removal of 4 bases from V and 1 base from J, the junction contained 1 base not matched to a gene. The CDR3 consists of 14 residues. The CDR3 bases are TGTGCCAGCAGTTGGGACAGGCGCACAGATACGCAGTATTTT. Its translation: CASSWDRRTDTQYF.

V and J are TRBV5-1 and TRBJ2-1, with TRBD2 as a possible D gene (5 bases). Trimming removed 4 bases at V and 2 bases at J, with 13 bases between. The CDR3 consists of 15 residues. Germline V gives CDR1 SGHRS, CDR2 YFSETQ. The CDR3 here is CASSQSGPPYNEQFF. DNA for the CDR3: TGCGCCAGCAGCCAGAGCGGCCCCCCCTACAATGAGCAGTTCTTC.

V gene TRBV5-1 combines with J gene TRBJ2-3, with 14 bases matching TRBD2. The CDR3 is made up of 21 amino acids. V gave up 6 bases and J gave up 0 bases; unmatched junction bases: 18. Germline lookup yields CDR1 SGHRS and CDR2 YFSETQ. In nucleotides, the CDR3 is TGCGCCAGCACCCGTCTAGCAGGACTAGCGGGGGGCCCTACGAGCACAGATACGCAGTATTTT. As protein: CASTRLAGLAGGPTSTDTQYF. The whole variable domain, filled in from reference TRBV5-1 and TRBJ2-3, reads KAGVTQTPRYLIKTRGQQVTLSCSPISGHRSVSWYQQTPGQGLQFLFEYFSETQRNKGNFPGRFSGRQFSNSRSEMNVSTLELGDSALYLCASTRLAGLAGGPTSTDTQYFGPGTRLTVL.